Presented here are 18 T cell receptor beta chains from one specimen sequenced in a study of blood T cell repertoires in COVID-19. TCRdb's table, derived via immunoSEQ multiplex PCR, lists solely in-frame clones and lacks some. The data show fewer than 150,000 clones, roughly four fifths seen once. Input material: peripheral blood. The receptor source for this set is a human donor in a cohort sampled during active COVID-19.

This clone was seen more than once but under ten times. J is TRBJ2-1 and V is TRBV7-6; 8 positions agree with TRBD2. V lost 3 bases and J lost 7; bases outside the gene matches: 14. Germline CDR1 is SGHVS and CDR2 is FNYEAQ. CDR3 length: 17 residues. The CDR3 region has the DNA TGTGCCAGCAGCTTGGGTCGACGACGGGGGGGTGTGAATGAGCAGTTCTTC. Its translation: CASSLGRRRGGVNEQFF. Together with reference TRBV7-6 and TRBJ2-1, the CDR3 gives the full variable domain: GAGVSQSPRYKVTKRGQDVALRCDPISGHVSLYWYRQALGQGPEFLTYFNYEAQQDKSGLPNDRFSAERPEGSISTLTIQRTEQRDSAMYRCASSLGRRRGGVNEQFFGPGTRLTVL.

The gene calls are TRBV18 and TRBJ1-2; maybe TRBD1 (5 bases). Germline V gene data show CDR1 as KGHSH and CDR2 as LQKENI. The CDR3 spans 14 residues. Trimming removed 2 bases at V and 0 bases at J, with 7 bases between. The CDR3 region has the DNA TGTGCCAGCTCACCAGGGGGGGCTAACTATGGCTACACCTTC. Translation gives CASSPGGANYGYTF.

The chain uses TRBV24-1 and TRBJ1-2; possibly TRBD1 for D (6 bases). Germline V gene sequence: CDR1 KGHDR, CDR2 SFDVKD. The CDR3 has 15 amino acids. V lost 4 bases and J lost 3, with 14 bases in between. The CDR3 sequence is CATSDSGQTYYGYTF. In nucleotides, the CDR3 is TGTGCCACCAGTGACTCCGGACAGACTTACTATGGCTACACCTTC.

On this clone: Different DNA sequences within this sample yield the same CDR3. The chain carries TRBV24-1 and TRBJ2-1; 8 bases map to TRBD1. Germline V gives CDR1 KGHDR, CDR2 SFDVKD. Losses at the gene ends were 3 bases for V and 0 bases for J; bases not matched to a gene: 3. This CDR3 region has 16 residues. CDR3 sequence: CATSDPTGDSYNEQFF. For the CDR3, the DNA is TGTGCCACCAGTGATCCGACAGGGGACTCCTACAATGAGCAGTTCTTC.

This chain joins TRBV20-1 and TRBJ2-1; D gene ambiguous. The CDR3 runs to 13 residues. CDR1 and CDR2 from the germline V gene are DFQATT and SNEGSKA (reference sequence). V gave up 3 bases and J gave up 3 bases, with 9 bases separating them. The CDR3 is CSASGPGYNEQFF. The CDR3 coding sequence is TGCAGTGCTAGTGGGCCAGGCTACAATGAGCAGTTCTTC.

The table lists this clone with a few counts. The chain uses TRBV7-2 and TRBJ1-2, with 8 bases fitting TRBD1. J was trimmed by 4 bases and V by 4 bases; bases with no gene match: 5. This CDR3 has 14 residues. Looked up from germline, CDR1 is SGHTA and CDR2 is FQGNSA. The CDR3 DNA reads TGTGCCAGCAGCTCCCGGACAGGGCCCTATGGCTACACCTTC. Amino acids: CASSSRTGPYGYTF.

The rearrangement uses TRBV19 and TRBJ2-2, with D possibly matching TRBD1 (6 bases). Trimming took off 10 bases at V and 1 base at J, with 19 bases between the two ends. This CDR3 spans 16 amino acids. The germline CDR1 and CDR2 sequences are LNHDA and SQIVND (reference sequence). CDR3: CATGGTPGLNTGELFF. CDR3 bases: TGTGCCACGGGTGGGACACCAGGCTTGAACACCGGGGAGCTGTTTTTT.

This clone appeared a few times. The V and J genes are TRBV27 and TRBJ1-6; D remains ambiguous. This CDR3 is 14 amino acids long. The V gene lost 0 bases and the J gene lost 7 bases, with 7 bases spanning the gap. From germline, CDR1 is MNHEY and CDR2 SMNVEV (reference sequence). The CDR3 spells CASSLSPLNSPLHF. The CDR3 DNA reads TGTGCCAGCAGTTTATCCCCCCTAAATTCACCCCTCCACTTT.

The chain has TRBV9 and TRBJ2-7; maybe TRBD1 (7 bases). CDR1 is SGDLS and CDR2 is YYNGEE in the germline V gene. The CDR3 spans 16 residues. V was shortened by 3 bases and J by 4 bases, with 20 bases between the two germline ends. As DNA, the CDR3 is TGTGCCAGCAGCGGACAGGGAGGATCCGGGCCATACGAGCAGTACTTC. This gives the protein CASSGQGGSGPYEQYF.

The chain links TRBV19 to TRBJ1-5; possibly TRBD1 for D (6 bases). Trimming removed 6 bases from V and 3 bases from J, with 12 bases in between. This CDR3 has 14 amino acids. CDR1 is LNHDA, CDR2 SQIVND, per germline (reference sequence). In DNA, the CDR3 is TGTGCCAGTAGAGACAGGTTTGTCAATCAGCCCCAGCATTTT. Residues: CASRDRFVNQPQHF.

The chain recombines TRBV18 with TRBJ1-5, with 7 bases identical to TRBD1. Trimming took 5 bases from V and 10 from J; bases not matched to a gene: 8. The CDR3 has 13 amino acids. The V gene's germline CDR1 is KGHSH and CDR2 LQKENI. CDR3 amino acids: CASSFEQGHPQHF. The CDR3 nucleotides read TGTGCCAGCTCATTTGAACAGGGGCATCCCCAGCATTTT.

The gene calls are TRBV5-1 and TRBJ1-1, with D possibly being TRBD1 (6 bases). The germline CDR1 and CDR2 sequences are SGHRS and YFSETQ. V was pared by 7 bases and J by 10 bases, with 23 bases between. The CDR3 totals 14 residues. CDR3 DNA: TGCGCCAGCCAATCAGGGGACCCCGGGATTTCAGCTTTCTTT. It is translated as CASQSGDPGISAFF.

The chain carries TRBV28 and TRBJ1-2, with 8 bases matching TRBD1. Germline CDR1 MDHEN, CDR2 SYDVKM. The CDR3 contains 14 residues. V was pared by 5 bases and J by 4 bases, with 6 bases of the junction left unmatched. The CDR3 DNA reads as TGTGCCAGCAGTCCCCCCGGGACAGGCTATGGCTACACCTTC. Its protein is CASSPPGTGYGYTF.

A few counts support this clone. The CDR3 nucleotides read TGTGCCAGCAGCTTCAGGGGGTCACCCCTCCACTTT. The encoded protein is CASSFRGSPLHF. This rearrangement joins TRBV5-4 to TRBJ1-6; 7 bases line up with TRBD1. CDR1 and CDR2 (germline): SGHNT, YYREEE (reference sequence). With 2 bases clipped from V and 10 bases from J, the junction kept 0 bases outside the gene matches. This CDR3 comprises 12 residues.

This chain uses TRBV18 with TRBJ1-1; TRBD1 agrees at 10 bases. The CDR3 is 14 amino acids. The V segment lost 4 bases and the J segment 2 bases; nucleotides outside the gene matches: 1. The germline V gene encodes CDR1 KGHSH and CDR2 LQKENI. This CDR3 is CASSRTGGNTEAFF. CDR3 coding DNA: TGTGCCAGCTCACGGACAGGGGGAAACACTGAAGCTTTCTTT.

The chain joins TRBV18 to TRBJ1-1; D unclear. V dropped 6 bases and J dropped 3 bases, with 23 bases sitting between them. CDR3 length: 17 amino acids. CDR1 and CDR2 (germline): KGHSH, LQKENI. The CDR3 DNA reads as TGTGCCAGCTCCCTCCTGGAAGCAGCCGGTGAGGACACTGAAGCTTTCTTT. Translated, it gives CASSLLEAAGEDTEAFF.

This clone has a single count. In DNA, the CDR3 is TGTGCCAGCAGCCCGGAAGGGGCGGCTGGAAACACCATATATTTT. It is translated as CASSPEGAAGNTIYF. This sequence joins TRBV7-9 and TRBJ1-3; possible D gene TRBD1, 5 bases. The CDR3 covers 15 residues. V was trimmed by 5 bases and J by 2 bases, leaving 13 bases between them. The germline CDR1 and CDR2 sequences are SEHNR and FQNEAQ (reference sequence).

The rearrangement links TRBV7-3 to TRBJ1-1; D uncertain. Trimming took 2 bases from V and 3 from J, leaving 13 bases between them. Per germline, CDR1 SGHTA and CDR2 FQGTGA. The CDR3 length is 15 residues. The CDR3 coding sequence is TGTGCCAGCAGCTTATACTTCGGGAGTGACACTGAAGCTTTCTTT. Protein: CASSLYFGSDTEAFF.